The 12 T cell receptor beta chains presented below share a single source sample, sequenced in a study of blood T cells in healthy people across ages. Combining a sample-barcoded 5' primer with a J-beta primer mix, a second PCR ran for roughly 6 to 11 cycles. TCRdb processed the 5' RACE reads anew with MiXCR; each CDR3 protein has one entry. The data contain under 1,000,000 distinct CDR3 sequences, 35% to 50% of them seen just once; the ten biggest clones take up roughly 18%. The sample taken for sequencing was blood. The receptors were gathered from a man older than 75 in good health.

The chain links TRBV6-1 to TRBJ2-1; 12 nucleotides match TRBD2. J gave up 8 bases and V 8 bases, and 10 bases lay outside the gene matches. CDR3 length: 15 amino acids. The germline gives CDR1 MNHNS, CDR2 SASEGT. In nucleotides, the CDR3 is TGTGCCAGCGGGGGACTAGCGGGTCCCCAGGATGAGCAGTTCTTC. Protein: CASGGLAGPQDEQFF.

This clonotype showed up just a few times. The rearrangement joins TRBV29-1 to TRBJ2-7; 7 bases are shared with TRBD2. There are 16 residues in the CDR3. J was trimmed by 0 bases and V by 4 bases; bases with no gene match: 12. The germline CDR1 and CDR2 sequences are SQVTM and ANQGSEA. Here the CDR3 reads CSVGSLAAGRSYEQYF. In DNA, the CDR3 is TGCAGCGTTGGTTCCCTAGCGGCGGGCCGCTCCTACGAGCAGTACTTC.

The rearrangement joins TRBV29-1 to TRBJ2-7, with 8 bases aligning to TRBD2. The ends lost 3 bases at V and 3 bases at J; junction bases unmatched: 1. Per the germline V gene, CDR1 is SQVTM and CDR2 is ANQGSEA. The CDR3 sequence is 12 residues long. The CDR3 bases are TGCAGCGTTGACCTAGCGGGCTACGAGCAGTACTTC. It yields the protein CSVDLAGYEQYF.

The V gene is TRBV4-1, the J gene TRBJ1-5; 8 bases match TRBD1. Germline-derived CDR1 and CDR2 are MGHRA and YSYEKL. The V segment lost 0 bases and the J segment 5 bases; nucleotides outside the gene matches: 9. This CDR3 has 17 amino acids. DNA of the CDR3: TGCGCCAGCAGCCAAGACCTTGGACAGGGCTATGATCAGCCCCAGCATTTT. Encoded protein: CASSQDLGQGYDQPQHF.

The V and J genes are TRBV7-9 and TRBJ2-7, with D unclear. Germline assignment: CDR1 SEHNR and CDR2 FQNEAQ (reference sequence). This CDR3 comprises 13 residues. V dropped 1 base and J dropped 7 bases, with 11 bases sitting between them. CDR3 bases: TGTGCCAGCAGCTTAGGAGACAAATCGGAGCAGTACTTC. This translates into CASSLGDKSEQYF.

In its sample, this clonotype was seen a few times. The chain recombines TRBV3-1 with TRBJ2-3; 12 positions agree with TRBD2. J was trimmed by 3 bases and V by 0 bases; bases with no gene match: 4. The germline gives CDR1 LGHDT, CDR2 YNNKEL (reference sequence). The CDR3 is 17 amino acids. CDR3 in DNA: TGTGCCAGCAGCCAAGATCTAGCGGGAGGGGATACAGATACGCAGTATTTT. The encoded protein is CASSQDLAGGDTDTQYF.

As to this clonotype: Just one base apart from a much larger clone, this may be a read error. The rearrangement joins TRBV12-3 or TRBV12-4 to TRBJ2-5; weak D call: TRBD1 (6 bases). The CDR3 spans 16 residues. V lost 3 bases and J lost 11, with 25 bases in between. The CDR3 here is CASSLYQGYIGMGQYF. CDR3 in DNA: TGTGCCAGCAGTTTGTACCAGGGGTATATTGGGATGGGGCAGTACTTC.

Turning to this clonotype: At one of its ends the junction is not consistent with the germline gene, which may arise from a read error. This chain connects TRBV24-1 to TRBJ2-1, with TRBD1 identical over 8 bases. The CDR3 runs to 15 residues. CDR1 is KGHDR and CDR2 is SFDVKD in the germline V gene. For the CDR3, the DNA is TGTGCCGCCAGTGGAACGGCAGGGGGCTACGGAGAGCAGTTCTTC. Protein sequence: CAASGTAGGYGEQFF.

V usage is TRBV11-2 and J usage is TRBJ2-5; D unresolved. The CDR3 extends over 15 amino acids. The V end lost 3 bases, the J end lost 4 bases, and 15 bases lay between the germline ends. Germline values: CDR1 SGHAT, CDR2 FQNNGV. Here the CDR3 DNA reads TGTGCCAGCAGCTTTGATCTGGCAGACCTAGAGACCCAGTACTTC. This codes for CASSFDLADLETQYF.

Many counts were recorded for this clonotype. Here the CDR3 reads CASSHLTSGYYNEQFF. CDR3 coding DNA: TGTGCCAGCAGCCATTTGACTAGCGGATACTACAATGAGCAGTTCTTC. The chain combines TRBV14 with TRBJ2-1; 9 nucleotides line up with TRBD2. The CDR3 length is 16 residues. V lost 3 bases and J lost 3; bases outside the gene matches: 6. The germline CDR1 and CDR2 sequences are SGHDN and FVKESK.

This clonotype occurred many times. The rearrangement links TRBV12-3 or TRBV12-4 to TRBJ2-5; either TRBD1 or TRBD2 may fit D (5 bases each). V lost 1 base and J lost 6, with 9 bases in between. The CDR3 length is 13 residues. The CDR3 spells CASSLDGGKTQYF. The CDR3 nucleotides are TGTGCCAGCAGTTTAGATGGGGGTAAGACCCAGTACTTC.

This chain connects TRBV7-2 to TRBJ2-1; D may correspond to TRBD1 or TRBD2 (6 bases each). Matching the DNA end better, TRBJ2-7 makes the J call doubtful. CDR1 and CDR2 (germline): SGHTA, FQGNSA. This CDR3 has 15 residues. CDR3 sequence reads: CASSWGAGSYNEQYF. The CDR3 bases are TGTGCCAGCAGCTGGGGGGCCGGCTCCTACAATGAGCAGTACTTC.